This T cell receptor beta chain was recorded in a study of T cells after yellow fever vaccination. Across the whole study: Fractions containing few cells were prepared with SMART-Seq v4 Ultra Low Input. Study-level findings and limits: Subsequent booster samples again held most clones from primary vaccination (nearly 98% CD4, over 80% CD8). Researchers cautioned that FACS-sorted repertoires could harbor abundant clonotypes contaminating from the bulk population.

The study made its TCR cDNA through 5'RACE template switching. That step introduced a universal primer site along with UMIs. TCRdb re-analysed the 5' RACE reads in MiXCR, keeping a single row per CDR3 protein. The table records around 73,000 distinct CDR3 sequences, roughly 7.4% of them present only once. On this clonotype itself: Its antigen is undetermined.

The V segment lost 5 bases and the J segment 5 bases; nucleotides outside the gene matches: 10. Germline V gene data show CDR1 as SQVTM and CDR2 as ANQGSEA. There are 16 residues in the CDR3. The origin of this receptor is a man between 25 and 39 years old who received the YFV17D yellow fever vaccine. The source material was CD8+ T cells sorted from PBMCs, sampled on the day of the yellow fever booster vaccination. The V call is TRBV29-1, the J call TRBJ2-1, with TRBD2 matching over 12 bases. CDR3 coding DNA: TGCAGCGTTTCACCTAGCGGGAGGGTCCCCCACAATGAGCAGTTCTTC. Residues: CSVSPSGRVPHNEQFF.